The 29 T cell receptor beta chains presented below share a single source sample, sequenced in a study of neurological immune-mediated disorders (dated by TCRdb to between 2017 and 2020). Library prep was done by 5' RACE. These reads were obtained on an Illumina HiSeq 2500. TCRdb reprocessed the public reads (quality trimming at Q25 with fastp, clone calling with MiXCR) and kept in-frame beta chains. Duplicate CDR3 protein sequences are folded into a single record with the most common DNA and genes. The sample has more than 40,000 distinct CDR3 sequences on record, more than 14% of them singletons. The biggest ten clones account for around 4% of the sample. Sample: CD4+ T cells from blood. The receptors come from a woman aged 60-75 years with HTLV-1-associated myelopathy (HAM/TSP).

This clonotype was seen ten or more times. The CDR3 region is CASSQGTGREKLFF. DNA of the CDR3: TGCGCCAGCAGCCAAGGGACAGGACGAGAAAAACTGTTTTTT. The V gene is TRBV4-1, the J gene TRBJ1-4; 7 bases are a match to TRBD1. CDR3 length equals 14 residues. The germline CDR1 and CDR2 sequences are MGHRA and YSYEKL. The junction had 4 bases not matched to a gene; V was cut back by 1 base and J by 8 bases.

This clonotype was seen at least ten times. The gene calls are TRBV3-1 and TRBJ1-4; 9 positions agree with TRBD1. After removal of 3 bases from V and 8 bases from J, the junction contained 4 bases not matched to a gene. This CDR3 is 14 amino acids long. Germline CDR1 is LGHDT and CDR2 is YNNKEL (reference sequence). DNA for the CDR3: TGTGCCAGCAGCCACTGGACAGGGGTGGAAAAACTGTTTTTT. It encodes CASSHWTGVEKLFF.

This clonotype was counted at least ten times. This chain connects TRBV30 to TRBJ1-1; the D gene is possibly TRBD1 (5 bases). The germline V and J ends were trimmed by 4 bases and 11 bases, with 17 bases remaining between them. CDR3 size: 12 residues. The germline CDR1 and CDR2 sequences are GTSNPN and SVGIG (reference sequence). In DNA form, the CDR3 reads TGTGCCTGGACGAAGGGGAGGGGAAGGGCTTTCTTT. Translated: CAWTKGRGRAFF.

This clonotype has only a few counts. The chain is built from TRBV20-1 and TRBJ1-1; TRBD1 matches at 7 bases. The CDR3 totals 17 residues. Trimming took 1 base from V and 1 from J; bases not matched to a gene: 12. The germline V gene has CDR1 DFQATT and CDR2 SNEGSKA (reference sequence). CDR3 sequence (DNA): TGCAGTGCTAGAGCAGGGGGGTTAGGTTATGGGAACACTGAAGCTTTCTTT. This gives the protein CSARAGGLGYGNTEAFF.

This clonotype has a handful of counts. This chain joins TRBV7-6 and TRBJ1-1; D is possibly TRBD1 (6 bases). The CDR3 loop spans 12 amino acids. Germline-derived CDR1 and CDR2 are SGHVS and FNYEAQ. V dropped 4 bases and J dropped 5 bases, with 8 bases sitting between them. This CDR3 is CASSSGTTEAFF. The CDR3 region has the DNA TGTGCCAGCAGCTCCGGGACAACTGAAGCTTTCTTT.

The CDR3 sequence: CAISENSWGVRDTQYF. The CDR3 DNA sequence: TGTGCCATCAGTGAGAACAGTTGGGGGGTCAGGGATACGCAGTATTTT. The genes are TRBV10-3 and TRBJ2-3; D is possibly TRBD2 (6 bases). V was shortened by 2 bases and J by 6 bases, with 18 bases between the two germline ends. Per the germline V gene, CDR1 is ENHRY and CDR2 is SYGVKD. The CDR3 spans 16 residues.

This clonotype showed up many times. The CDR3 loop reads CASSEIENTEAFF. CDR3 coding DNA: TGTGCCAGCAGCGAGATCGAGAACACTGAAGCTTTCTTT. The chain combines TRBV9 with TRBJ1-1, with unresolved D. CDR1 and CDR2 (germline): SGDLS, YYNGEE. The CDR3 length is 13 residues. Trimming shortened V by 3 bases and J by 1 base, and 7 bases separated the two germline ends.

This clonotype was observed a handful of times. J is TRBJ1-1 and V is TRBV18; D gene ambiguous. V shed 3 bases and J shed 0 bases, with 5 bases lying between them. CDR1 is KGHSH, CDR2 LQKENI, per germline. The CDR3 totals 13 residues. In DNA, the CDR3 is TGTGCCAGCTCACCGGCGGTGAACACTGAAGCTTTCTTT. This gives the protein CASSPAVNTEAFF.

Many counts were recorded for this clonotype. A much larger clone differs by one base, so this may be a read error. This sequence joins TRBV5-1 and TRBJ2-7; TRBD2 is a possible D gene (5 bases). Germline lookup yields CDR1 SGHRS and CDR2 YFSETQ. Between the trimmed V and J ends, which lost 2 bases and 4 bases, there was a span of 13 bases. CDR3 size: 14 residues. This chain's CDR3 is CASSFERQTYEQYF. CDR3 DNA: TGCGCCAGCAGCTTTGAGCGGCAGACATACGAGCAGTACTTC.

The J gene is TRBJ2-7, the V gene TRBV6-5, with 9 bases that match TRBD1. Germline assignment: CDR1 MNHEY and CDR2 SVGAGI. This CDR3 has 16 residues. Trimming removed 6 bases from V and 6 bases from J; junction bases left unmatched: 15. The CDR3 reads CASRYHWTGDAGEQYF. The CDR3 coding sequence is TGTGCCAGCAGATACCACTGGACAGGGGATGCTGGCGAGCAGTACTTC.

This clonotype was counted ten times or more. CDR3 in amino acids: CASSFGALAYNSPLHF. The CDR3 DNA is TGCGCCAGCAGCTTTGGGGCGCTGGCCTATAATTCACCCCTCCACTTT. The V and J genes are TRBV5-1 and TRBJ1-6; a weak D match, TRBD1 (5 bases). CDR3 length: 16 amino acids. Germline values: CDR1 SGHRS, CDR2 YFSETQ. The germline V and J ends were trimmed by 2 bases and 2 bases, with 11 bases remaining between them.

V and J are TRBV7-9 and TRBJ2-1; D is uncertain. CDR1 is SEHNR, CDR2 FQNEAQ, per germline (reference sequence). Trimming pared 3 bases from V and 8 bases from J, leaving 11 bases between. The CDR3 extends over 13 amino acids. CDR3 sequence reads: CASSLLYQHEQFF. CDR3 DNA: TGTGCCAGCAGCTTGTTGTATCAACATGAGCAGTTCTTC.

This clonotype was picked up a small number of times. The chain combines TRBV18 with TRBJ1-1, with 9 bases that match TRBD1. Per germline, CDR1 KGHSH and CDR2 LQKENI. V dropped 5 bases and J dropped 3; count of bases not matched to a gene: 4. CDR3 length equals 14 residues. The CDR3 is CASSSTGGHTEAFF. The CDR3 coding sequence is TGTGCCAGCTCATCGACAGGGGGGCACACTGAAGCTTTCTTT.

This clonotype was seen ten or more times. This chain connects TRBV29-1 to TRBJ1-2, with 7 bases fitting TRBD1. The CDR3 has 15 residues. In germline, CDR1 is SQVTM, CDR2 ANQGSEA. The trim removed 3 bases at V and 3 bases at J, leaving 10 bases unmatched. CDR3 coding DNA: TGCAGCGTTGAGGAACCGGGACAGAGAGACTATGGCTACACCTTC. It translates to CSVEEPGQRDYGYTF.

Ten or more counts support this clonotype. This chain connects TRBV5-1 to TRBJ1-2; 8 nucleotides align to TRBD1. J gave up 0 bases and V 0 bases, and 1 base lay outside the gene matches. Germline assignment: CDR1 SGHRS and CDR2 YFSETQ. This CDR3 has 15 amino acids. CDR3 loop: CASSLETGANYGYTF. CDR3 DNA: TGCGCCAGCAGCTTGGAGACAGGGGCTAACTATGGCTACACCTTC.

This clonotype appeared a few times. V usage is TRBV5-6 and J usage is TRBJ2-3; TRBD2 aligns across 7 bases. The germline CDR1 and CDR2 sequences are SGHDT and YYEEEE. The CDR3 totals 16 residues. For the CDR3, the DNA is TGTTCTAGCAGCACATTGACTAGCCGGTCCGCAGATACGCAGTATTTT. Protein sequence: CSSSTLTSRSADTQYF.

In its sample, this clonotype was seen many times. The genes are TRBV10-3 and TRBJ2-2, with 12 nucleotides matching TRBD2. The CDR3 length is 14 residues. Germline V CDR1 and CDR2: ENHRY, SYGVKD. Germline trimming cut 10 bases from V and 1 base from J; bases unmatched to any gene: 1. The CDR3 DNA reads TGTGCCACGGGACTAGCGGGGAACACCGGGGAGCTGTTTTTT. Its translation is CATGLAGNTGELFF.

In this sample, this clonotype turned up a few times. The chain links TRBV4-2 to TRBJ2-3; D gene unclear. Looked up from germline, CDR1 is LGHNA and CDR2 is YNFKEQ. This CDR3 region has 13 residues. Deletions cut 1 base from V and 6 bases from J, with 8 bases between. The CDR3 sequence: CASSQVNGDTQYF. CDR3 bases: TGTGCCAGCAGCCAAGTTAACGGGGATACGCAGTATTTT.

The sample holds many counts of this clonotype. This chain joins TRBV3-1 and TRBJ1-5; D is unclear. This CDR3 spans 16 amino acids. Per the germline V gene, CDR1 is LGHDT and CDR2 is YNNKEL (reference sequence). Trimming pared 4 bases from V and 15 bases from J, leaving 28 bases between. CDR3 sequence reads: CASSRKNGSRDLLRHF. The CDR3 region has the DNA TGTGCCAGCAGCCGCAAGAATGGTTCTAGGGATCTACTTCGGCATTTT. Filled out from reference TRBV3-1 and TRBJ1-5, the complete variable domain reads DTAVSQTPKYLVTQMGNDKSIKCEQNLGHDTMYWYKQDSKKFLKIMFSYNNKELIINETVPNRFSPKSPDKAHLNLHINSLELGDSAVYFCASSRKNGSRDLLRHFGDGTRLSIL.

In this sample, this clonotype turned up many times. The CDR3 spells CASSLAAGSFYGYTF. CDR3 in DNA: TGCGCCAGCAGCTTGGCGGCAGGGAGTTTCTATGGCTACACCTTC. V usage is TRBV5-1 and J usage is TRBJ1-2, with D perhaps TRBD1 (5 bases). This CDR3 region has 15 residues. V was shortened by 0 bases and J by 4 bases, with 13 bases between the two germline ends. Per germline, CDR1 SGHRS and CDR2 YFSETQ.

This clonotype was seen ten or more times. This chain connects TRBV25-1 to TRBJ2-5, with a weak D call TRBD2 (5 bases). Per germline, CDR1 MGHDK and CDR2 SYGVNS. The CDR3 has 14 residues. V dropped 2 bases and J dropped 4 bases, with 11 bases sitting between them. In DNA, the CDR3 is TGTGCCAGCAGTGAAGGTGGAGGAGGAGAGACCCAGTACTTC. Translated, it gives CASSEGGGGETQYF.

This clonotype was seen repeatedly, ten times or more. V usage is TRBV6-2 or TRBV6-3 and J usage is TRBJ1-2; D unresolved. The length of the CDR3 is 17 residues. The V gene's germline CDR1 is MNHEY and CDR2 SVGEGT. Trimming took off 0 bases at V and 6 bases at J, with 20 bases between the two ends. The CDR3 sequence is CASSYSITRGFGNGYTF. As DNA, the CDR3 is TGTGCCAGCAGTTACTCGATAACCAGAGGATTCGGTAATGGCTACACCTTC.

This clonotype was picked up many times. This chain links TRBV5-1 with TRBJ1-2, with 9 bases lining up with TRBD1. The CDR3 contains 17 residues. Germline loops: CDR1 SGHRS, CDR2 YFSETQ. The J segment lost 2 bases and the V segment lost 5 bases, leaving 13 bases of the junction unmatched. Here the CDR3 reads CASRPGAGTGQNYGYTF. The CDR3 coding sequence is TGCGCCAGCAGGCCAGGGGCCGGGACAGGGCAGAACTATGGCTACACCTTC.

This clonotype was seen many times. In nucleotides, the CDR3 is TGCGCCAGCAGCTTGATCTTGCGGGGGGACCAAGAGACCCAGTACTTC. Translation gives CASSLILRGDQETQYF. The rearrangement uses TRBV5-1 and TRBJ2-5; TRBD2 agrees at 8 bases. The V and J ends lost 1 base and 0 bases, in that order; junction bases with no gene match: 5. This CDR3 comprises 16 residues. Germline-derived CDR1 and CDR2 are SGHRS and YFSETQ.

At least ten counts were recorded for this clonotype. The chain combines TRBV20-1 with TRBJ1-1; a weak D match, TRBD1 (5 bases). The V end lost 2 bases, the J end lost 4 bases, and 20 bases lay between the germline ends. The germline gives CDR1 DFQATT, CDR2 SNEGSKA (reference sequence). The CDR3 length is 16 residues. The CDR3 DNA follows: TGCAGTGCTAGACCTACGGGCAGGGCGGCCCTCACTGAAGCTTTCTTT. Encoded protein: CSARPTGRAALTEAFF.

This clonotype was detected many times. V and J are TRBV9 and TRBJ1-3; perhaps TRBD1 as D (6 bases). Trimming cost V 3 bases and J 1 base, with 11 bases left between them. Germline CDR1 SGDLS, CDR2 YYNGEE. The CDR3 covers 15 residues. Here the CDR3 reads CASSAATGSGNTIYF. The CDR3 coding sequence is TGTGCCAGCAGCGCGGCGACAGGTTCTGGAAACACCATATATTTT.

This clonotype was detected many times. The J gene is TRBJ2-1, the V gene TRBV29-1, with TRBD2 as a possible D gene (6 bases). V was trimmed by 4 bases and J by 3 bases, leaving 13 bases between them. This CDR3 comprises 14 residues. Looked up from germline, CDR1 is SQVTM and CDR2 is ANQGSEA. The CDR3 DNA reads TGCAGCGTTGTCGGCCAGGGAGGCTACAATGAGCAGTTCTTC. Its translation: CSVVGQGGYNEQFF.

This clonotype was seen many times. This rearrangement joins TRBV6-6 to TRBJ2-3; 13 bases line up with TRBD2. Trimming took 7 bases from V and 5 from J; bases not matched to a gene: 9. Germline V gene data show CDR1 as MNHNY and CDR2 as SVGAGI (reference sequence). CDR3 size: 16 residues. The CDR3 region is CASTLGLAGAGDTQYF. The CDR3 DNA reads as TGTGCCAGCACCCTTGGACTAGCGGGGGCGGGAGATACGCAGTATTTT.

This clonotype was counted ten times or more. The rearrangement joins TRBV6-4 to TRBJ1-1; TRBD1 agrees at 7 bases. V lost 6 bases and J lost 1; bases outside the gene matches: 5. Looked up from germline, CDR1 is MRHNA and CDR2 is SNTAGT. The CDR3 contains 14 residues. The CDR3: CASRGTAWNTEAFF. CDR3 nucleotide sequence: TGTGCCAGCAGAGGGACAGCTTGGAACACTGAAGCTTTCTTT.